The 26 T cell receptor beta chains below were found in one sample sequenced in a study of blood T cells in healthy people across ages (dated by TCRdb to about 2015). Library construction relied on 5' RACE. Sequencer: Illumina HiSeq 2500. A second PCR of roughly 6 to 11 cycles was run with a J-beta primer mix and a sample-barcoded 5' primer. Using fastp trimming at Q25 and MiXCR clonotype assembly, TCRdb reanalyzed the public sequencing data and kept in-frame beta chains. For every CDR3 protein sequence, its rows merge into one entry that carries the most common genes and DNA. In all, the sample holds roughly 1,700,000 distinct CDR3 sequences, and 28% of those were seen once. The ten largest clones represent more than 6% of the sample. Sequences were obtained from blood. Receptors were obtained from a woman in her 30s in good health.

This clonotype occurred a few times. The J gene is TRBJ1-5, the V gene TRBV5-5; D unclear. This CDR3 region has 13 residues. The germline CDR1 and CDR2 sequences are SGHKS and YYEKEE (reference sequence). V dropped 3 bases and J dropped 5 bases, with 9 bases sitting between them. The CDR3 DNA reads as TGTGCCAGCAGCTACTACACGGATCAGCCCCAGCATTTT. The encoded protein is CASSYYTDQPQHF.

In the case of this clonotype: No conserved phenylalanine or tryptophan ends this CDR3, so it is likely a read error. This chain uses TRBV18 with TRBJ1-2, with unresolved D. CDR1 and CDR2 from the germline V gene are KGHSH and LQKENI. The CDR3 has 12 amino acids. The CDR3, as DNA: TGTGCCTGCTCACCTGGGGTTTACGTCTACACCATC. It yields the protein CACSPGVYVYTI.

This clonotype was picked up many times. Its ends do not fully match the called genes, so a read error is possible. The chain employs TRBV5-1 and TRBJ2-3; D not certain. This CDR3 has 12 amino acids. Germline V gives CDR1 SGHRS, CDR2 YFSETQ. The CDR3 sequence is CASSFDTDTQYF. The CDR3 DNA is TGTGCCAGCAGTTTCGACACAGATACGCAGTATTTT.

The chain uses TRBV6-6 and TRBJ2-1; D remains ambiguous. The length of the CDR3 is 13 residues. Deletions cut 5 bases from V and 10 bases from J, with 15 bases between. The V gene's germline CDR1 is MNHNY and CDR2 SVGAGI (reference sequence). CDR3 in amino acids: CASSIGSTYEQFF. The CDR3 DNA reads TGTGCCAGCAGTATCGGGTCAACCTACGAGCAGTTCTTC.

The CDR3 DNA sequence: TGTGCCAGCAGCCAAGATCGGGGGCATCCTGACACTGAAGCTTTCTTT. Protein product: CASSQDRGHPDTEAFF. The V call is TRBV3-1, the J call TRBJ1-1; TRBD1 is a possible D gene (6 bases). Germline V gene data show CDR1 as LGHDT and CDR2 as YNNKEL (reference sequence). This CDR3 comprises 16 residues. V lost 0 bases and J 3 bases, leaving 14 bases between the germline ends.

The chain has TRBV7-2 and TRBJ2-7; 10 bases line up with TRBD2. Looked up from germline, CDR1 is SGHTA and CDR2 is FQGNSA. The CDR3 has 15 residues. The trim removed 5 bases at V and 5 bases at J, leaving 9 bases unmatched. The CDR3: CASSQATSGYHEQYF. The CDR3 DNA reads TGTGCCAGCAGCCAAGCGACTAGCGGGTATCACGAGCAGTACTTC.

This clonotype has a handful of counts. The J gene is TRBJ2-1, the V gene TRBV12-3 or TRBV12-4, with a possible D match to TRBD2 (7 bases). The germline V and J ends were trimmed by 3 bases and 6 bases, with 15 bases remaining between them. This CDR3 spans 15 amino acids. The CDR3 region is CASSFGGGGFNEQFF. CDR3 in DNA: TGTGCCAGCAGTTTCGGCGGGGGCGGGTTCAATGAGCAGTTCTTC.

This clonotype was seen at least ten times. The chain is built from TRBV2 and TRBJ2-5, with 7 bases matching TRBD1. V dropped 6 bases and J dropped 5; count of bases not matched to a gene: 6. In germline, CDR1 is SNHLY, CDR2 FYNNEI. This CDR3 contains 13 residues. The CDR3 nucleotides are TGTGCCAGCAGAGGACAGGTTGGGGAGACCCAGTACTTC. Its translation: CASRGQVGETQYF.

This clonotype appeared once. The germline gene is not matched at one end of the junction; a read error may be the cause. The rearrangement joins TRBV20-1 to TRBJ1-4; D uncertain. CDR3 size: 11 residues. Germline assignment: CDR1 DFQATT and CDR2 SNEGSKA (reference sequence). The DNA for the CDR3 is TGCAGTGCTAGGGGGATTGAAAAACGGTTTTTT. Amino acids: CSARGIEKRFF.

The chain has TRBV24-1 and TRBJ1-2; the match to TRBD1 covers 7 bases. The length of the CDR3 is 13 residues. The ends lost 4 bases at V and 8 bases at J; junction bases unmatched: 6. Germline V gene sequence: CDR1 KGHDR, CDR2 SFDVKD. CDR3 sequence: CATSEGQALGYTF. In DNA, the CDR3 is TGTGCCACCAGTGAAGGACAGGCCCTGGGCTACACCTTC.

This clonotype was found many times. The V and J genes are TRBV4-3 and TRBJ2-7, with D possibly matching TRBD1 (6 bases). The CDR3 covers 15 residues. Germline V CDR1 and CDR2: LGHNA, YSLEER. V was trimmed by 0 bases and J by 4 bases, leaving 13 bases between them. The CDR3 loop is CASSQDAGDVYEQYF. The CDR3 DNA sequence: TGCGCCAGCAGCCAAGACGCAGGGGACGTTTACGAGCAGTACTTC.

Concerning this clonotype itself: An end of the junction differs from the germline gene, which may be a read error. The chain employs TRBV10-1 and TRBJ2-2, with D unresolved. From germline, CDR1 is WNHNN and CDR2 SYGVQD (reference sequence). The CDR3 is 13 residues long. For the CDR3, the DNA is TGCGTCAGCAGCCCCTCGAACACCGGGGAGCTGTTTTTT. This translates into CVSSPSNTGELFF.

This clonotype was detected many times. This chain links TRBV7-9 with TRBJ2-7; D call uncertain. CDR3 length: 14 amino acids. The germline V gene has CDR1 SEHNR and CDR2 FQNEAQ (reference sequence). V dropped 0 bases and J dropped 5 bases, with 11 bases sitting between them. CDR3 nucleotides: TGTGCCAGCAGCTTAGCGGCGTTGATGGACGAGCAGTACTTC. Translating it yields CASSLAALMDEQYF.

This clonotype has at least ten counts. V is TRBV27 and J is TRBJ2-7; 10 bases are shared with TRBD2. The CDR3 extends over 18 amino acids. V shed 5 bases, J shed 1 base, and the junction held 14 bases outside the gene matches. Germline CDR1 MNHEY, CDR2 SMNVEV (reference sequence). The CDR3 nucleotides read TGTGCCAGCAGTGGAAGGAGCGGGGGGGCGACTGGGTCCTACGAGCAGTACTTC. Translating it yields CASSGRSGGATGSYEQYF.

This clonotype showed up just once. The chain is built from TRBV5-6 and TRBJ2-3; 10 bases fit TRBD2. The V gene end was trimmed by 1 base and the J gene end by 7 bases; junction bases not matched to a gene: 9. Germline values: CDR1 SGHDT, CDR2 YYEEEE. The CDR3 length is 16 residues. CDR3 protein: CASSLSASGGTHTQYF. The CDR3 DNA sequence: TGTGCCAGCAGCTTGTCCGCTAGCGGGGGTACACATACGCAGTATTTT.

In its sample, this clonotype was seen many times. This rearrangement joins TRBV3-1 to TRBJ2-7, with D perhaps assigned TRBD1 or TRBD2 (5 bases each). Trimming removed 4 bases at V and 2 bases at J, with 12 bases between. Germline assignment: CDR1 LGHDT and CDR2 YNNKEL (reference sequence). The CDR3 is made up of 14 amino acids. DNA for the CDR3: TGTGCCAGCAGCCCCTGGGACCTAACCTACGAGCAGTACTTC. It translates to CASSPWDLTYEQYF.

This clonotype was counted only a few times. This may be a read error, as it is one base from a much larger clone. The J gene is TRBJ1-2, the V gene TRBV7-6, with 9 positions matching TRBD1. CDR3 length equals 14 residues. Germline V gene data show CDR1 as SGHVS and CDR2 as FNYEAQ. V trimming: 1 base; J trimming: 6 bases; junction bases outside the gene matches: 3. The CDR3 is CASSLVGTGHGYTF. As DNA, the CDR3 is TGTGCCAGCAGCTTAGTCGGGACAGGGCATGGCTACACCTTC.

This clonotype was observed a handful of times. CDR3 nucleotide sequence: TGTGCCATCAGTGTAGGGGCCAGTAAGACAGATACGCAGTATTTT. Its translation: CAISVGASKTDTQYF. This chain connects TRBV10-3 to TRBJ2-3, with D maybe TRBD1 (5 bases). V was trimmed by 4 bases and J by 3 bases, leaving 14 bases between them. The germline CDR1 and CDR2 sequences are ENHRY and SYGVKD. The CDR3 runs 15 residues.

This clonotype was seen a few times. The V call is TRBV2, the J call TRBJ1-5, with D unresolved. Germline CDR1 and CDR2: SNHLY and FYNNEI. The CDR3 consists of 13 residues. Trimming cost V 7 bases and J 0 bases, with 7 bases left between them. Here the CDR3 DNA reads TGTGCCAGCATGAAAGATAGCAATCAGCCCCAGCATTTT. Residues: CASMKDSNQPQHF. Together with reference TRBV2 and TRBJ1-5, the CDR3 gives the full variable domain: EPEVTQTPSHQVTQMGQEVILRCVPISNHLYFYWYRQILGQKVEFLVSFYNNEISEKSEIFDDQFSVERPDGSNFTLKIRSTKLEDSAMYFCASMKDSNQPQHFGDGTRLSIL.

This clonotype was observed a few times. The genes are TRBV20-1 and TRBJ2-6; no reliable D call. Germline CDR1 DFQATT, CDR2 SNEGSKA (reference sequence). The ends were cut back, 1 base at V and 3 bases at J, with 7 bases in the middle. There are 14 residues in the CDR3. CDR3 in DNA: TGCAGTGCTAGAGCCAGCTTTGGGGCCAACGTCCTGACTTTC. Translating gives CSARASFGANVLTF.

This clonotype was found a few times. The chain uses TRBV5-5 and TRBJ2-1; D is undetermined. The germline CDR1 and CDR2 sequences are SGHKS and YYEKEE (reference sequence). Trimming stripped 0 bases from V and 7 bases from J, with 14 bases between. This CDR3 has 15 amino acids. The DNA for the CDR3 is TGTGCCAGCAGCTTGGCGACATTCCCGGTGAATGAGCAGTTCTTC. Protein sequence: CASSLATFPVNEQFF.

V usage is TRBV29-1 and J usage is TRBJ2-1, with TRBD1 matching 9 bases. Unmatched junction bases numbered 5, after V lost 3 bases and J lost 8 bases. Germline values: CDR1 SQVTM, CDR2 ANQGSEA. This CDR3 spans 13 amino acids. The CDR3 nucleotides are TGCAGCGTTGATTTGGACAGGGGCGATGAGCAGTTCTTC. Translating it yields CSVDLDRGDEQFF.

At least ten counts were recorded for this clonotype. This chain joins TRBV11-2 and TRBJ2-6; 10 bases match TRBD1. This CDR3 spans 18 amino acids. V was clipped by 5 bases and J by 2 bases; unmatched bases: 9. Germline-derived CDR1 and CDR2 are SGHAT and FQNNGV. CDR3 sequence reads: CASSPGGTGVAGANVLTF. CDR3 nucleotide sequence: TGTGCCAGCAGCCCCGGCGGGACAGGGGTTGCTGGGGCCAACGTCCTGACTTTC.

This sequence joins TRBV7-3 and TRBJ2-5; 9 bases are a match to TRBD2. Germline V gene sequence: CDR1 SGHTA, CDR2 FQGTGA. This CDR3 has 16 residues. The V gene end was trimmed by 4 bases and the J gene end by 5 bases; junction bases not matched to a gene: 11. This CDR3 is CASSSRGLAGVETQYF. DNA for the CDR3: TGTGCCAGCAGCTCAAGGGGGTTAGCGGGGGTTGAGACCCAGTACTTC. The entire variable domain, with the rest obtained from reference TRBV7-3 and TRBJ2-5, is as follows: GAGVSQTPSNKVTEKGKYVELRCDPISGHTALYWYRQSLGQGPEFLIYFQGTGAADDSGLPNDRFFAVRPEGSVSTLKIQRTERGDSAVYLCASSSRGLAGVETQYFGPGTRLLVL.

The CDR3 loop is CAISEPGGPNQPQHF. CDR3 nucleotides: TGTGCCATCAGTGAGCCAGGGGGACCAAATCAGCCCCAGCATTTT. This sequence joins TRBV10-3 and TRBJ1-5, with TRBD1 identical over 7 bases. The ends lost 2 bases at V and 4 bases at J; junction bases unmatched: 5. Per the germline V gene, CDR1 is ENHRY and CDR2 is SYGVKD. CDR3 length: 15 residues.

This clonotype was detected many times. The J gene is TRBJ2-5, the V gene TRBV7-9; D not resolved. This CDR3 comprises 14 residues. Per the germline V gene, CDR1 is SEHNR and CDR2 is FQNEAQ (reference sequence). The germline V and J ends were trimmed by 1 base and 4 bases, with 10 bases remaining between them. DNA for the CDR3: TGTGCCAGCAGCTTAGGTGAGCGTGGAGAGACCCAGTACTTC. Translated: CASSLGERGETQYF.